This TCR beta chain was observed in a study of blood T cell repertoires in COVID-19. Study details: There were acute and convalescent COVID-19 samples, and they came from the United States, Italy and Spain.

TCRdb keeps only in-frame clones here, not all; method: immunoSEQ multiplex PCR. The sample carries 400,000 to 450,000 clones, 80% to 95% recorded once. With 10 bases removed from V and 5 bases from J, the gap between germline ends came to 18 bases. In germline, CDR1 is LNHDA, CDR2 SQIVND (reference sequence). The CDR3 is 15 amino acids. V is TRBV19 and J is TRBJ1-6; TRBD1 might be the D (5 bases). The specimen sequenced was PBMCs or T cells enriched from blood (not recorded which). This receptor was identified in a man between 18 and 29 years old who had recovered from COVID-19. DNA for the CDR3: TGTGCCACCTCCGCCCGGAGACAGAATAATTCACCCCTCCACTTT. As protein: CATSARRQNNSPLHF.